These 3 T cell receptor beta chains share one sample of origin, sequenced in a study of beta chain features in type 1 diabetes. Regarding the study as a whole: Shortening that was moderate but significant affected the TCRB CDR3s of Type 1 diabetes patients in all four CD4+ subsets.

Their antigens are not known. The entirety of the isolated RNA underwent reverse transcription, so expressed TCRB transcripts were sequenced. Assay: immunoSEQ multiplex PCR; the TCRdb copy retains only in-frame clones and omits some. The data contain hundreds of thousands of clones, over 11% of them singletons. The specimen was naive CD4+ T cells from blood. These receptors all stem from a man between 18 and 29 years old with type 1 diabetes.

The chain carries TRBV7-2 and TRBJ2-7; the match to TRBD1 covers 7 bases. Trimming removed 5 bases from V and 2 bases from J; junction bases left unmatched: 9. The CDR3 has 15 amino acids. The germline V gene has CDR1 SGHTA and CDR2 FQGNSA. The CDR3 DNA follows: TGTGCCAGCAGCCGGGCGACAGGGTTACCCTACGAGCAGTACTTC. Translation gives CASSRATGLPYEQYF.

The chain is built from TRBV5-1 and TRBJ2-7; 8 nucleotides line up with TRBD2. The junction had 12 bases not matched to a gene; V was cut back by 4 bases and J by 3 bases. CDR1 is SGHRS and CDR2 is YFSETQ in the germline V gene. The CDR3 has 16 residues. DNA of the CDR3: TGCGCCAGCAGCCCCGGTTCAAGCGGGAGTATCTACGAGCAGTACTTC. Translating it yields CASSPGSSGSIYEQYF.

This clone came up a few times. The rearrangement uses TRBV9 and TRBJ2-1; 9 nucleotides agree with TRBD1. CDR1 is SGDLS, CDR2 YYNGEE, per germline. This CDR3 has 16 amino acids. The V segment lost 3 bases and the J segment 2 bases; nucleotides outside the gene matches: 6. This CDR3 is CASSDTRDRAYNEQFF. In nucleotides, the CDR3 is TGTGCCAGCAGCGACACCCGGGACAGGGCCTACAATGAGCAGTTCTTC.